The rows below give T cell receptor beta chains drawn from one sample of a study of blood T cell repertoires in COVID-19. TCRdb keeps only in-frame clones here, not all; method: immunoSEQ multiplex PCR. This table holds a few hundred thousand clones, about 90% found once. Material: PBMCs or T cells enriched from blood (not recorded which). The receptors were sampled from a man aged 25-45 years who had recovered from COVID-19. The conserved cysteine and the conserved F or W are not part of the CDR3 here. D genes are given only for firm matches. Some rows mark clone size as missing; the rest say once, few, many or name a class of expanded clone.

clone size: NA
V gene: TRBV9
CDR3 length: 10
D gene: NA
J gene: TRBJ1-2
CDR3 protein: ASSVGPVRYT

clone size: NA
V gene: TRBV18
CDR3 length: 11
D gene: NA
J gene: TRBJ1-2
CDR3 protein: ASSPPRGNGYT

clone size: NA
V gene: TRBV6-5
CDR3 length: 13
D gene: NA
J gene: TRBJ1-3
CDR3 protein: ASSPQGESGNTIY

clone size: NA
V gene: TRBV29-1
CDR3 length: 11
D gene: NA
J gene: TRBJ2-3
CDR3 protein: SVDNPGIDTQY

clone size: once
V gene: TRBV4-3
CDR3 length: 14
D gene: NA
J gene: TRBJ2-5
CDR3 protein: ASSQGPSGTQETQY

clone size: NA
V gene: TRBV12-3/TRBV12-4
CDR3 length: 11
D gene: NA
J gene: TRBJ1-2
CDR3 protein: ASSLSGAGGYT

clone size: NA
V gene: TRBV10-2
CDR3 length: 11
D gene: TRBD1
J gene: TRBJ1-1
CDR3 protein: ASSVNRGTEAF

clone size: NA
V gene: TRBV5-4
CDR3 length: 10
D gene: NA
J gene: TRBJ1-2
CDR3 protein: ASSSIGGLNT

clone size: NA
V gene: TRBV19
CDR3 length: 12
D gene: NA
J gene: TRBJ2-6
CDR3 protein: ASSPRSGANVLT

clone size: NA
V gene: TRBV7-2
CDR3 length: 13
D gene: TRBD1
J gene: TRBJ1-1
CDR3 protein: ASSLAHRGVSEAF

clone size: NA
V gene: TRBV2
CDR3 length: 11
D gene: NA
J gene: TRBJ1-4
CDR3 protein: ASKFTALEKLF

clone size: NA
V gene: TRBV4-1
CDR3 length: 12
D gene: TRBD1
J gene: TRBJ2-3
CDR3 protein: ASSPGQGEDTQY

clone size: NA
V gene: TRBV10-3
CDR3 length: 12
D gene: NA
J gene: TRBJ1-2
CDR3 protein: AISGTEANYGYT

clone size: NA
V gene: TRBV12-3/TRBV12-4
CDR3 length: 10
D gene: NA
J gene: TRBJ1-1
CDR3 protein: ASAVANTEAF

clone size: NA
V gene: TRBV12-3/TRBV12-4
CDR3 length: 11
D gene: TRBD1
J gene: TRBJ1-2
CDR3 protein: ASSVNRGDGYT

clone size: NA
V gene: TRBV13
CDR3 length: 11
D gene: NA
J gene: TRBJ1-2
CDR3 protein: ASSSKGAYGYT

clone size: NA
V gene: TRBV2
CDR3 length: 11
D gene: TRBD2
J gene: TRBJ2-2
CDR3 protein: ASSLAGGLGLF

clone size: NA
V gene: TRBV7-2
CDR3 length: 15
D gene: NA
J gene: TRBJ1-3
CDR3 protein: ASSLGGGGLSGNTIY

clone size: once
V gene: TRBV27
CDR3 length: 12
D gene: TRBD1
J gene: TRBJ1-2
CDR3 protein: ASSLLEGAGGYT

clone size: once
V gene: TRBV7-2
CDR3 length: 11
D gene: NA
J gene: TRBJ1-2
CDR3 protein: ASSAGGDYGYT

clone size: NA
V gene: TRBV25-1
CDR3 length: 13
D gene: TRBD2
J gene: TRBJ2-7
CDR3 protein: ASRPSGAGGSEQY

clone size: NA
V gene: TRBV5-1
CDR3 length: 14
D gene: NA
J gene: TRBJ1-6
CDR3 protein: ASSLDQTRGNSPLH

clone size: few
V gene: TRBV15
CDR3 length: 11
D gene: NA
J gene: TRBJ2-5
CDR3 protein: ATSRDIGQTQY

clone size: NA
V gene: TRBV6-5
CDR3 length: 13
D gene: NA
J gene: TRBJ2-7
CDR3 protein: ASILRAGDNYEQY

clone size: NA
V gene: TRBV6-5
CDR3 length: 13
D gene: NA
J gene: TRBJ1-4
CDR3 protein: ASSYAGQLNEKLF

clone size: NA
V gene: TRBV11-2
CDR3 length: 12
D gene: NA
J gene: TRBJ1-2
CDR3 protein: ASSLDRGGTGYT